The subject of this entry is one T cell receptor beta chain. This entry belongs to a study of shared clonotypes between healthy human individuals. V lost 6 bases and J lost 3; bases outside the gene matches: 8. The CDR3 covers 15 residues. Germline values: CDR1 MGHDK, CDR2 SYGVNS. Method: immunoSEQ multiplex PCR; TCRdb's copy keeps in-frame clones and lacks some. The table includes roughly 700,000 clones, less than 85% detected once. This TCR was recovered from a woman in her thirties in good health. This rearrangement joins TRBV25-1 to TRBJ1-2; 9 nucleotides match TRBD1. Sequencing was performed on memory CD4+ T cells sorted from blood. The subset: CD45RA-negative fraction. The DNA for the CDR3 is TGTGCCAGCAGAACCTCGACAGGGGGGTACTATGGCTACACCTTC. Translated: CASRTSTGGYYGYTF.